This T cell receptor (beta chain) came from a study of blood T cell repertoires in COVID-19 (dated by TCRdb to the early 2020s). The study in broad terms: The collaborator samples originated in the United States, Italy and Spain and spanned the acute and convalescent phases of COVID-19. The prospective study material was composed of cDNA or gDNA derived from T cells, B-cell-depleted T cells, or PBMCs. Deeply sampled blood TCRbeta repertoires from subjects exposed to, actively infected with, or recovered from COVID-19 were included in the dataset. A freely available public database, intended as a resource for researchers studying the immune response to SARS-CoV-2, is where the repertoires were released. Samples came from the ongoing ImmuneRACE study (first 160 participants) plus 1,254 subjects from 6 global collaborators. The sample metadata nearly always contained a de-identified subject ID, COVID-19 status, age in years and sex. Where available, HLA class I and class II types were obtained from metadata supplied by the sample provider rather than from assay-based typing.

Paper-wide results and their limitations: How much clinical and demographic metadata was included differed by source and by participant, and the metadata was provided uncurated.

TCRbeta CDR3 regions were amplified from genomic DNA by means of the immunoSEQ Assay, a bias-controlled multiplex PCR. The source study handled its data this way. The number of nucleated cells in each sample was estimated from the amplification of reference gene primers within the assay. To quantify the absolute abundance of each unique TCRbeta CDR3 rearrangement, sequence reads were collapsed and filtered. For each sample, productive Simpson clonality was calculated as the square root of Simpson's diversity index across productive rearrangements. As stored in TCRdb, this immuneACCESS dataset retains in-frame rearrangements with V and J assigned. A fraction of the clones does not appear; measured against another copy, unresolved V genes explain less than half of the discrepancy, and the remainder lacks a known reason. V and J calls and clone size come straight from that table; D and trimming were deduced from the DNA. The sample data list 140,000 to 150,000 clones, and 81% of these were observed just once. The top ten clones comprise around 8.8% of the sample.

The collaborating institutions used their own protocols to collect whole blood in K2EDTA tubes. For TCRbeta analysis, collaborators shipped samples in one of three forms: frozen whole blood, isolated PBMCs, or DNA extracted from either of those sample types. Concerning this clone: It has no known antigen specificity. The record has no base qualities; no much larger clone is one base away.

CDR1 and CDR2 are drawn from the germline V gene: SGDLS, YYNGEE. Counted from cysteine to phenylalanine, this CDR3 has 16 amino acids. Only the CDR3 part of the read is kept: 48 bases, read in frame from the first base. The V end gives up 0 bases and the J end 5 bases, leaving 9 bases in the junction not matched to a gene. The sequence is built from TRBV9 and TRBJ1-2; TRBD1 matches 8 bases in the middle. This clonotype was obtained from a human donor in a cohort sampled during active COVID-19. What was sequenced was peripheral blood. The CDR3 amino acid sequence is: CASSVAPQGAEYGYTF. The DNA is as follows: TGTGCCAGCAGCGTAGCCCCCCAGGGGGCTGAATATGGCTACACCTTC.